This TCR beta chain emerged from a study of CD8+ T cells in alopecia areata. Across the whole study: Administration of oral tofacitinib to treated patients was at 5 to 10 mg twice daily. Regarding the study as a whole: Affected lesional scalp, above all in alopecia totalis/universalis, was more clonal than normal scalp. In blood and scalp, many expanded lesional clones persisted during tofacitinib.

Described treatment: oral pan-JAK inhibitor, 5-10 mg twice daily. Points on this clone: The antigen is unknown.

Reverse transcription of extracted RNA yielded cDNA, which provided the sequencing template. Sequencing was performed with immunoSEQ multiplex PCR; in TCRdb, only in-frame clones are kept and a portion is missing. The sample records hundreds of thousands of clones, about 62% being singletons. The source material was CD4+ T cells sorted from blood, sampled at week 52, from a patient treated with tofacitinib. The TCR sequence derives from a human donor with alopecia areata.

The CDR3 here is CASSYRDLYGYTF. CDR3 nucleotide sequence: TGTGCCAGCAGCTACCGGGACCTATATGGCTACACCTTC. The V call is TRBV7-2, the J call TRBJ1-2, with D possibly matching TRBD1 (5 bases). The ends were cut back, 4 bases at V and 5 bases at J, with 11 bases in the middle. CDR1 is SGHTA, CDR2 FQGNSA, per germline. The CDR3 is made up of 13 amino acids.